These T cell receptor beta chains were read from a single sample in a study of graft-versus-host responses after intestinal transplantation. Some clones are missing from TCRdb's copy, which holds only in-frame ones; the method was immunoSEQ multiplex PCR. The repertoire has over 75,000 clones, roughly 89% of them found once; the top ten carry under 0.4%. These receptors have no identified antigens. The input for sequencing was unstimulated CD4+ T cells sorted from spleen or lymph node cells, taken before intestinal transplant. The receptors were sampled from a human donor who received an intestinal transplant. Each CDR3 is given without its conserved first and last residue. Each record gives: V gene, J gene, CDR3 protein.

v_gene: TRBV5-1; j_gene: TRBJ2-2; CDR3aa: ASSYGSVNTGELF
v_gene: TRBV15; j_gene: TRBJ2-7; CDR3aa: ATSRVWNRESEQY
v_gene: TRBV30; j_gene: TRBJ1-1; CDR3aa: AWTGLNTEAF
v_gene: TRBV27; j_gene: TRBJ2-3; CDR3aa: ASSFAQGGTDTQY
v_gene: TRBV5-4; j_gene: TRBJ2-5; CDR3aa: ASSTRETQY
v_gene: TRBV15; j_gene: TRBJ2-1; CDR3aa: ATSRSGLASLSEQF
v_gene: TRBV28; j_gene: TRBJ1-5; CDR3aa: ASSFDSRSAQPQH
v_gene: TRBV2; j_gene: TRBJ1-1; CDR3aa: ASMGGLGTAVHTEAF
v_gene: TRBV27; j_gene: TRBJ2-7; CDR3aa: ASSLIGAYSYEQY
v_gene: TRBV30; j_gene: TRBJ2-3; CDR3aa: AWTIGQVLTDTQY
v_gene: TRBV5-5; j_gene: TRBJ2-7; CDR3aa: ASSLAGGPSYEQY
v_gene: TRBV6-5; j_gene: TRBJ1-5; CDR3aa: ASSSWTGGGNQPQH
v_gene: TRBV9; j_gene: TRBJ2-3; CDR3aa: ASSSADTQY
v_gene: TRBV6-1; j_gene: TRBJ1-5; CDR3aa: ASSEGLLKPQH
v_gene: TRBV5-1; j_gene: TRBJ2-3; CDR3aa: ASSWKNRTSGGDGTDTQY
v_gene: TRBV11-2; j_gene: TRBJ1-6; CDR3aa: ASTPTGTHSPLH
v_gene: TRBV9; j_gene: TRBJ2-1; CDR3aa: ASSVDRGPSSYNEQF
v_gene: TRBV18; j_gene: TRBJ1-2; CDR3aa: ASSRQGADYGYT
v_gene: TRBV9; j_gene: TRBJ2-3; CDR3aa: ASGRQGQTTQY
v_gene: TRBV5-1; j_gene: TRBJ1-1; CDR3aa: ASSLEGKVGDEAF
v_gene: TRBV2; j_gene: TRBJ2-3; CDR3aa: ASSRLAGGTDTQY
v_gene: TRBV2; j_gene: TRBJ2-5; CDR3aa: ASSEASGRLGTQY
v_gene: TRBV10-2; j_gene: TRBJ2-1; CDR3aa: ASSDMASGSGWEQF
v_gene: TRBV9; j_gene: TRBJ2-5; CDR3aa: ASSVDPGGGQQTQY
v_gene: TRBV6-1; j_gene: TRBJ1-5; CDR3aa: ASSDQGARQPQH